These 20 T cell receptor beta chains originate from one sample sequenced in a study of identifying expanded T cells in peripheral blood. Here immunoSEQ multiplex PCR was the method, and the copy in TCRdb shows in-frame clones only, minus some. The profile covers 100,000 or so clones, with around 85% appearing a single time and 17% taken by the ten largest. The sequenced sample was blood. The source of these receptors is a person aged 18 to 69 in good health.

V usage is TRBV27 and J usage is TRBJ2-7, with 7 bases that match TRBD2. Germline values: CDR1 MNHEY, CDR2 SMNVEV (reference sequence). The ends lost 1 base at V and 6 bases at J; junction bases unmatched: 6. The CDR3 is 14 amino acids. DNA for the CDR3: TGTGCCAGCAGTTTATGGCGGGAGCGGAGCGAGCAGTACTTC. This encodes CASSLWRERSEQYF.

The rearrangement links TRBV18 to TRBJ2-3; 7 positions match TRBD1. Germline V CDR1 and CDR2: KGHSH, LQKENI. This CDR3 is built from 15 residues. V lost 6 bases to trimming and J lost 4 bases; unmatched junction nucleotides: 10. In DNA, the CDR3 is TGTGCCAGCTCCCCCGACAGGGAGTGGGCAGATACGCAGTATTTT. This translates into CASSPDREWADTQYF.

The chain has TRBV10-3 and TRBJ1-5, with TRBD1 identical over 7 bases. CDR1 and CDR2 from the germline V gene are ENHRY and SYGVKD. Trimming at V came to 3 bases and at J to 9 bases, leaving 11 bases not matched to a gene. CDR3 size: 15 residues. The CDR3 DNA sequence: TGTGCCATCAGTGAAATTGGCAGGGGGAAGGGGCCCCAGCATTTT. Its translation: CAISEIGRGKGPQHF.

This chain links TRBV11-1 with TRBJ1-2, with 10 positions matching TRBD1. V was pared by 5 bases and J by 6 bases, with 6 bases of the junction left unmatched. Germline-derived CDR1 and CDR2 are SGHAT and FQDESV (reference sequence). The CDR3 is made up of 14 amino acids. The CDR3 protein is CASSPDRGRDGYTF. The CDR3 bases are TGTGCCAGCAGCCCCGACAGGGGGCGAGATGGCTACACCTTC. Together with reference TRBV11-1 and TRBJ1-2, the CDR3 gives the full variable domain: EAEVAQSPRYKITEKSQAVAFWCDPISGHATLYWYRQILGQGPELLVQFQDESVVDDSQLPKDRFSAERLKGVDSTLKIQPAELGDSAMYLCASSPDRGRDGYTFGSGTRLTVV.

The genes are TRBV12-1 and TRBJ2-3; the D call of TRBD2 is as the table states it, not checked on the DNA. TRBV12-1 is a pseudogene segment. The CDR3 contains 18 residues. CDR3 bases: TGTGCCAGCAGCTTAATCGGCGGGGGAACTCTTAGCACAGATACGCAGTATTTT. This translates into CASSLIGGGTLSTDTQYF.

V and J are TRBV28 and TRBJ2-1, with TRBD1 identical over 8 bases. Germline CDR1 reads MDHEN; CDR2 reads SYDVKM. The trim removed 5 bases at V and 9 bases at J, leaving 3 bases unmatched. The CDR3 loop spans 12 amino acids. The CDR3 DNA is TGTGCCAGCAGTCAGGGGGCAGGTGAGCAGTTCTTC. Residues: CASSQGAGEQFF.

As DNA, the CDR3 is TGTGCCAGCAGTTTACAGCTCAATCAGCCCCAGCATTTT. Protein sequence: CASSLQLNQPQHF. J is TRBJ1-5 and V is TRBV2; no clear D. CDR1 is SNHLY and CDR2 is FYNNEI in the germline V gene. Trimming stripped 5 bases from V and 3 bases from J, with 8 bases between. The CDR3 extends over 13 amino acids.

V gene TRBV20-1 combines with J gene TRBJ2-2; D is unclear. With 5 bases removed from V and 3 bases from J, the gap between germline ends came to 4 bases. The germline CDR1 and CDR2 sequences are DFQATT and SNEGSKA (reference sequence). The CDR3 extends over 11 amino acids. CDR3 in amino acids: CSAVHTGELFF. In DNA form, the CDR3 reads TGCAGTGCTGTACACACCGGGGAGCTGTTTTTT.

The chain carries TRBV7-9 and TRBJ1-1; a possible D gene is TRBD1 (5 bases). Germline V CDR1 and CDR2: SEHNR, FQNEAQ (reference sequence). The V gene lost 1 base and the J gene lost 7 bases, with 13 bases spanning the gap. There are 14 residues in the CDR3. Here the CDR3 reads CASSLVGVEGEAFF. CDR3 bases: TGTGCCAGCAGCTTAGTAGGGGTTGAGGGTGAAGCTTTCTTT.

The chain employs TRBV7-9 and TRBJ1-1; 8 positions agree with TRBD1. Per germline, CDR1 SEHNR and CDR2 FQNEAQ (reference sequence). Trimming took 5 bases from V and 5 from J; bases not matched to a gene: 10. This CDR3 is built from 15 residues. CDR3: CASSIIGTGHTEAFF. CDR3 nucleotides: TGTGCCAGCAGCATCATCGGGACAGGCCATACTGAAGCTTTCTTT.

The chain employs TRBV28 and TRBJ1-2; TRBD1 is a possible D gene (5 bases). The V gene lost 8 bases and the J gene lost 2 bases, with 6 bases spanning the gap. Germline loops: CDR1 MDHEN, CDR2 SYDVKM. The CDR3 is made up of 11 amino acids. DNA for the CDR3: TGTGCCAGCGAGGGGAACTATGGCTACACCTTC. Its protein product is CASEGNYGYTF.

The V and J genes are TRBV5-4 and TRBJ2-5, with 12 bases matching TRBD2. The CDR3 extends over 15 amino acids. Looked up from germline, CDR1 is SGHNT and CDR2 is YYREEE (reference sequence). J lost 0 bases, V lost 4 bases, and 1 base had no gene match. The DNA for the CDR3 is TGTGCCAGCAGCGGACTAGCGGGGAACCAAGAGACCCAGTACTTC. Translated, it gives CASSGLAGNQETQYF.

The V gene is TRBV2, the J gene TRBJ1-6; D not resolved. Per germline, CDR1 SNHLY and CDR2 FYNNEI. This CDR3 is 16 amino acids long. V was shortened by 5 bases and J by 5 bases, with 16 bases between the two germline ends. The CDR3 DNA follows: TGTGCCAGCAGTACGCGAGCGGGGTTCGATAATTCACCCCTCCACTTT. Protein product: CASSTRAGFDNSPLHF.

This chain links TRBV10-2 with TRBJ2-1; D might be TRBD2 (6 bases). CDR3 length: 15 amino acids. Germline V gene sequence: CDR1 WSHSY, CDR2 SAAADI. V was cut by 5 bases and J by 4 bases, with 15 bases left in between. The CDR3 DNA reads as TGCGCCAGCAGTCGGCCCGGGACTCGTTACAATGAGCAGTTCTTC. It codes for CASSRPGTRYNEQFF.

CDR3 bases: TGTGCCAGCACTAAAAAAGTAGGGGCGAGGGGCAGCACAGATACGCAGTATTTT. Translated: CASTKKVGARGSTDTQYF. V and J are TRBV2 and TRBJ2-3; D possibly matches TRBD1 or TRBD2 (5 bases each). The V gene's germline CDR1 is SNHLY and CDR2 FYNNEI. The CDR3 sequence is 18 residues long. The V end lost 7 bases, the J end lost 0 bases, and 23 bases lay between the germline ends.

The CDR3 sequence: CASTHTRGNTEAFF. CDR3 DNA: TGTGCCAGTACTCACACCCGGGGGAACACTGAAGCTTTCTTT. The chain links TRBV6-6 to TRBJ1-1; D is ambiguous. CDR3 size: 14 residues. Germline CDR1 reads MNHNY; CDR2 reads SVGAGI (reference sequence). V gave up 9 bases and J gave up 1 base, with 15 bases separating them.

The chain is built from TRBV5-1 and TRBJ1-6, with 7 bases that match TRBD1. The length of the CDR3 is 17 residues. Germline CDR1 and CDR2: SGHRS and YFSETQ. V shed 4 bases and J 0 bases; nucleotides not matched to a gene: 7. The CDR3 loop reads CASSLQQGSSYNSPLHF. In DNA, the CDR3 is TGCGCCAGCAGCCTACAACAGGGGAGCTCCTATAATTCACCCCTCCACTTT.

V and J are TRBV19 and TRBJ1-2, with D unclear. Between the trimmed V and J ends, which lost 5 bases and 10 bases, there was a span of 11 bases. Germline values: CDR1 LNHDA, CDR2 SQIVND (reference sequence). The CDR3 length is 11 residues. CDR3 residues: CASSLFKFYTF. DNA of the CDR3: TGTGCCAGTAGTTTATTCAAGTTCTACACCTTC.

The genes are TRBV5-4 and TRBJ1-1, with D unresolved. The V and J ends lost 4 bases and 1 base respectively, with 11 bases between them. Germline values: CDR1 SGHNT, CDR2 YYREEE (reference sequence). The CDR3 consists of 14 residues. Here the CDR3 reads CASSPPGRNTEAFF. The CDR3 nucleotides are TGTGCCAGCAGCCCCCCAGGTCGGAACACTGAAGCTTTCTTT.

The genes are TRBV27 and TRBJ2-1; 9 bases are shared with TRBD1. The germline gives CDR1 MNHEY, CDR2 SMNVEV (reference sequence). This CDR3 has 14 residues. With V trimmed by 6 bases and J by 0 bases, 0 bases remained unmatched. CDR3 protein: CASRGQGSYNEQFF. The CDR3 region has the DNA TGTGCCAGCAGGGGACAGGGCTCCTACAATGAGCAGTTCTTC.